Included here is one T cell receptor (beta chain) sequence, with context. Additional DNA sequences in this sample encode the identical CDR3. This CDR3 has 15 amino acids. CDR1 and CDR2 (germline): LNHNV, YYDKDF (reference sequence). V dropped 2 bases and J dropped 0 bases, with 8 bases sitting between them. This sample was taken from a study of blood T cell repertoires in COVID-19. Libraries were prepared by immunoSEQ multiplex PCR; TCRdb keeps only in-frame clonotypes and omits some of them. This sample has roughly 340,000 clones, with about 89% found just once. Sample: peripheral blood. This chain connects TRBV15 to TRBJ1-3, with D tentatively TRBD1 (6 bases). The source is a woman in her 50s with COVID-19, enrolled during active disease. This CDR3 is CATSRRGSSGNTIYF. In nucleotides, the CDR3 is TGTGCCACCAGCAGAAGGGGGAGCTCTGGAAACACCATATATTTT.